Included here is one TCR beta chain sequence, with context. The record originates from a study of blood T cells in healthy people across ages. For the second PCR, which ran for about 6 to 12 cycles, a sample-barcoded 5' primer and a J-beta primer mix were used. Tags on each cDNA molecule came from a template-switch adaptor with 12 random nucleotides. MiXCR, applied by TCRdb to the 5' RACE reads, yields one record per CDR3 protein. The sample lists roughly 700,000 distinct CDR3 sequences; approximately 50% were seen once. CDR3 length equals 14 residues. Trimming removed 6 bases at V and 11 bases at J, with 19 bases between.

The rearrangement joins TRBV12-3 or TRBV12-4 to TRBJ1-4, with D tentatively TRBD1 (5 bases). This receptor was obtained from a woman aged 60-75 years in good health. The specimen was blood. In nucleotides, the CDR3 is TGTGCCAGCAGCCCAACCCGACACCCAGGGAAACTGTTTTTT. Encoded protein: CASSPTRHPGKLFF.